This T cell receptor (beta chain) was recorded in a study of blood T cells in healthy people across ages. Caucasian individuals from Russia who were healthy and aged 6 to 90 acted as donors. Study-level results: Whereas aged donors had fewer naive CD4+ cells, long-lived donors had more of them and higher diversity. Unsorted PBMC material precluded a definitive naive versus antigen-experienced comparison.

Remarks on this clonotype: The antigen is not known.

Germline lookup yields CDR1 DFQATT and CDR2 SNEGSKA (reference sequence). This CDR3 region has 15 residues. The V segment lost 6 bases and the J segment 7 bases; nucleotides outside the gene matches: 11. The use of a sample-barcoded 5' primer and a J-beta primer mix characterized a second PCR of roughly 7 to 11 cycles. Every sample returned 2.5 million or more CDR3-containing paired-end reads. One entry per CDR3 protein results from TCRdb running MiXCR on the 5' RACE reads. The sample lists around 1,000,000 distinct CDR3 sequences; about two fifths were seen once. The chain carries TRBV20-1 and TRBJ2-4; the match to TRBD2 covers 11 bases. The sequence was obtained from a man younger than 35 in good health. What was sequenced was blood. The CDR3 protein is CSAQDGTSGGNIQYF. For the CDR3, the DNA is TGCAGTGCACAAGACGGGACTAGCGGAGGCAACATTCAGTACTTC.